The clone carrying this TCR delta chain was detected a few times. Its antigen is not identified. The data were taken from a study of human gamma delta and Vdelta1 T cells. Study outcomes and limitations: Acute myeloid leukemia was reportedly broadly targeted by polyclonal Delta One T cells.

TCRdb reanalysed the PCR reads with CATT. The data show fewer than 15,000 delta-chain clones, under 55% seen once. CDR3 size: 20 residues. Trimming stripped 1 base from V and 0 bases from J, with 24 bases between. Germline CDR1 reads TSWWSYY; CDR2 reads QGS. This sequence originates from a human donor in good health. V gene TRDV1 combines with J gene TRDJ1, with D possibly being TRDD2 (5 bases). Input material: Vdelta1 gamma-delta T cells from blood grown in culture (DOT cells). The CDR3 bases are TGTGCTCTTGGGGAACCTAAAGCCTTCGTGGGTTCCGAGTACACCGATAAACTCATCTTT. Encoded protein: CALGEPKAFVGSEYTDKLIF.